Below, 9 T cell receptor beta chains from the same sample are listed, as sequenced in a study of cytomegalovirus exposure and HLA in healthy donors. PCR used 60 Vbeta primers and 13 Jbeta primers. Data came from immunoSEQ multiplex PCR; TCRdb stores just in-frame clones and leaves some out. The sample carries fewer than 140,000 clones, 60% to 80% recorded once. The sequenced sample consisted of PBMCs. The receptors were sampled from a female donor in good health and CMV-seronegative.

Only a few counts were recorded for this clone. CDR3 in amino acids: CASSELGAGNEQYF. In nucleotides, the CDR3 is TGTGCCAGCAGTGAACTGGGGGCCGGCAACGAGCAGTACTTC. The chain joins TRBV6-1 to TRBJ2-7; D is perhaps TRBD1 (6 bases). There are 14 residues in the CDR3. Germline assignment: CDR1 MNHNS and CDR2 SASEGT. The V end lost 2 bases, the J end lost 5 bases, and 13 bases lay between the germline ends.

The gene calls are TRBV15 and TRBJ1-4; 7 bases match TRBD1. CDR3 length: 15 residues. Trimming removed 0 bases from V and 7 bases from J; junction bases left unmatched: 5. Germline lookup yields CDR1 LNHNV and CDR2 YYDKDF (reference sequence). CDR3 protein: CATSRDRGQSEKLFF. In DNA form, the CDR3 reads TGTGCCACCAGCAGAGATCGGGGACAGTCTGAAAAACTGTTTTTT.

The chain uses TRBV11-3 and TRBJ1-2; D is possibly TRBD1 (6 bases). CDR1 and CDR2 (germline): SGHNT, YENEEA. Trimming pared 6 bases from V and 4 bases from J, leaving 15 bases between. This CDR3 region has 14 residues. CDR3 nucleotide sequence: TGTGCCAGCAGATCCCCGGACAGCCTCTATGGCTACACCTTC. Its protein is CASRSPDSLYGYTF.

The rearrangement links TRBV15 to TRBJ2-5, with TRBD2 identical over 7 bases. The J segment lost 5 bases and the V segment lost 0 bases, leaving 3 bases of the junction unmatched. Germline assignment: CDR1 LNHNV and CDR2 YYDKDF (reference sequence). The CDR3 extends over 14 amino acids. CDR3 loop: CATSRDLGGETQYF. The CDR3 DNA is TGTGCCACCAGCAGAGATCTCGGGGGGGAGACCCAGTACTTC.

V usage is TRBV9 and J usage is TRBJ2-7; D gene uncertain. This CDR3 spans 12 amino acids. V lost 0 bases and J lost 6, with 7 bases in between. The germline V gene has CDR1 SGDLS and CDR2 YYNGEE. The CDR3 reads CASSVAGREQYF. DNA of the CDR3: TGTGCCAGCAGCGTAGCTGGGCGCGAGCAGTACTTC.

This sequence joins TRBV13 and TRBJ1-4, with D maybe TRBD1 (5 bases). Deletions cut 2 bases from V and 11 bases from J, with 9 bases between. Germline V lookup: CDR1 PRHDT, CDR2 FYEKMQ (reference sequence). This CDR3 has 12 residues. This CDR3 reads CASSLQGAKLFF. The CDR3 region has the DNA TGTGCCAGCAGCTTACAGGGTGCTAAACTGTTTTTT.

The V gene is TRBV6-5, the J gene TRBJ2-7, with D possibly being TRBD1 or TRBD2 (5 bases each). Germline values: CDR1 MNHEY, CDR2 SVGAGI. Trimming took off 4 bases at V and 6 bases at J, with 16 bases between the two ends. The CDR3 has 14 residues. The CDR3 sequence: CASSSSGPPGEQYF. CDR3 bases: TGTGCCAGCAGTTCCTCGGGGCCACCGGGCGAGCAGTACTTC.

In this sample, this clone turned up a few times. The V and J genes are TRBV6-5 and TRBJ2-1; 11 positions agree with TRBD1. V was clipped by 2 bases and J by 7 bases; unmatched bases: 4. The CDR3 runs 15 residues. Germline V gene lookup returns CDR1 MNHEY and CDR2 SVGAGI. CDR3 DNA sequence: TGTGCCAGCAGTTACGGGACAGGGGGTTTAAATGAGCAGTTCTTC. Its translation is CASSYGTGGLNEQFF.

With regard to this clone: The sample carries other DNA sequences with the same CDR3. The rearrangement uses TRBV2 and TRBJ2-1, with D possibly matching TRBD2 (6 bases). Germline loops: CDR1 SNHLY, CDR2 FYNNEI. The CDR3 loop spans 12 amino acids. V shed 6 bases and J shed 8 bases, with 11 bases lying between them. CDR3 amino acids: CASSPTSHEQFF. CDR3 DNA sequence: TGTGCCAGCAGCCCGACTAGTCATGAGCAGTTCTTC.